Shown below are 14 T cell receptor beta chains from a single sample sequenced in a study of T cell clonotyping in hematopoietic cell transplantation. This sample's time point: recipient sample about 28 days before transplant, after cytoreduction. Libraries were prepared by immunoSEQ multiplex PCR; TCRdb keeps only in-frame clonotypes and omits some of them. The sample has about 3,300 clones, approximately 96% seen once. Sequenced material: peripheral blood mononuclear cells, taken before stem cell transplant. The receptors stem from a woman aged 45 to 65 with chronic myeloid leukemia. Some clones in this sample may be carry-over from other donors' samples.

The chain has TRBV29-1 and TRBJ2-6; D perhaps matches TRBD1 (7 bases). The CDR3 consists of 15 residues. CDR1 is SQVTM, CDR2 ANQGSEA, per germline. Trimming cost V 4 bases and J 2 bases, with 12 bases left between them. CDR3 region: CSVAGQRAGANVLTF. CDR3 sequence (DNA): TGCAGCGTTGCGGGACAGCGGGCTGGGGCCAACGTCCTGACTTTC.

This clone was found once. The chain recombines TRBV7-6 with TRBJ1-1; 8 positions agree with TRBD1. V trimming: 5 bases; J trimming: 1 base; junction bases outside the gene matches: 9. The CDR3 spans 16 residues. Looked up from germline, CDR1 is SGHVS and CDR2 is FNYEAQ. The chain's CDR3 is CASSPRAGGQNTEAFF. CDR3 coding DNA: TGTGCCAGCAGCCCCCGGGCAGGGGGCCAGAACACTGAAGCTTTCTTT.

This clone was detected only once. The rearrangement links TRBV11-2 to TRBJ2-2; 8 nucleotides line up with TRBD2. V lost 5 bases to trimming and J lost 0 bases; unmatched junction nucleotides: 14. Germline values: CDR1 SGHAT, CDR2 FQNNGV. There are 19 residues in the CDR3. DNA for the CDR3: TGTGCCAGCAGCCCTCGGTATGGCGGGAGGAGGGCGAACACCGGGGAGCTGTTTTTT. Amino acid sequence: CASSPRYGGRRANTGELFF.

V and J are TRBV28 and TRBJ2-7; no reliable D call. Trimming took 6 bases from V and 3 from J, leaving 18 bases between them. Looked up from germline, CDR1 is MDHEN and CDR2 is SYDVKM. This CDR3 is 15 amino acids long. The CDR3 is CASSRSIPFHYEQYF. The CDR3 DNA reads TGTGCCAGCAGCCGCTCCATACCCTTCCACTACGAGCAGTACTTC.

The chain links TRBV18 to TRBJ1-5; a weak D match, TRBD1 (6 bases). V was clipped by 2 bases and J by 6 bases, with 14 bases between them. Germline assignment: CDR1 KGHSH and CDR2 LQKENI. The CDR3 extends over 15 amino acids. The CDR3 loop reads CASSPGAGAGQPQHF. CDR3 bases: TGTGCCAGCTCACCAGGGGCAGGGGCGGGTCAGCCCCAGCATTTT.

The chain joins TRBV7-9 to TRBJ2-2; TRBD1 matches at 7 bases. This CDR3 has 14 amino acids. The germline V gene encodes CDR1 SEHNR and CDR2 FQNEAQ (reference sequence). V shed 5 bases, J shed 4 bases, and the junction held 4 bases outside the gene matches. This chain's CDR3 is CASSDGQATGELFF. The CDR3 coding sequence is TGTGCCAGCAGCGACGGACAGGCCACCGGGGAGCTGTTTTTT.

The chain has TRBV9 and TRBJ1-4; D is unclear. The V gene's germline CDR1 is SGDLS and CDR2 YYNGEE. The CDR3 spans 14 residues. Trimming stripped 3 bases from V and 7 bases from J, with 13 bases between. In DNA form, the CDR3 reads TGTGCCAGCAGCGGAATGCCGGAGGGTGAAAAACTGTTTTTT. The encoded protein is CASSGMPEGEKLFF.

V is TRBV18 and J is TRBJ1-2, with TRBD1 as a possible D gene (5 bases). Trimming cost V 3 bases and J 4 bases, with 15 bases left between them. Germline CDR1 is KGHSH and CDR2 is LQKENI. This CDR3 comprises 15 residues. The CDR3 is CASSPFEGGVYGYTF. The CDR3 DNA sequence: TGTGCCAGCTCACCTTTTGAGGGAGGGGTCTATGGCTACACCTTC.

The rearrangement uses TRBV5-1 and TRBJ2-6; D ambiguous. The V end lost 4 bases, the J end lost 0 bases, and 11 bases lay between the germline ends. Germline V gene data show CDR1 as SGHRS and CDR2 as YFSETQ. The length of the CDR3 is 16 residues. Here the CDR3 reads CASSRQANSGANVLTF. DNA for the CDR3: TGCGCCAGCAGCCGCCAGGCCAACTCTGGGGCCAACGTCCTGACTTTC. The full variable domain, in which reference TRBV5-1 and TRBJ2-6 provide the parts outside the CDR3, is KAGVTQTPRYLIKTRGQQVTLSCSPISGHRSVSWYQQTPGQGLQFLFEYFSETQRNKGNFPGRFSGRQFSNSRSEMNVSTLELGDSALYLCASSRQANSGANVLTFGAGSRLTVL.

This clone was counted once. The rearrangement uses TRBV10-1 and TRBJ2-2, with D uncertain. The CDR3 length is 14 residues. Germline lookup yields CDR1 WNHNN and CDR2 SYGVQD (reference sequence). Trimming left V 0 bases short and J 4 bases short, with 6 bases between. CDR3 sequence reads: CASSESTATGELFF. CDR3 nucleotide sequence: TGCGCCAGCAGTGAGTCAACAGCCACCGGGGAGCTGTTTTTT.

The chain uses TRBV11-3 and TRBJ2-2, with no clear D. Deletions cut 4 bases from V and 3 bases from J, with 12 bases between. CDR3 length equals 15 residues. Per germline, CDR1 SGHNT and CDR2 YENEEA. CDR3 DNA sequence: TGTGCCAGCAGCTCCGATTCTGGGGACACCGGGGAGCTGTTTTTT. Translated, it gives CASSSDSGDTGELFF. Full variable domain (rest looked up from reference TRBV11-3 and TRBJ2-2): EAGVVQSPRYKIIEKKQPVAFWCNPISGHNTLYWYLQNLGQGPELLIRYENEEAVDDSQLPKDRFSAERLKGVDSTLKIQPAELGDSAVYLCASSSDSGDTGELFFGEGSRLTVL.

The chain employs TRBV19 and TRBJ1-5; 9 bases fit TRBD1. The CDR3 is 16 residues long. Trimming took 2 bases from V and 6 from J; bases not matched to a gene: 8. From germline, CDR1 is LNHDA and CDR2 SQIVND (reference sequence). The CDR3 here is CASSIYGTGFGQPQHF. The CDR3 bases are TGTGCCAGTAGTATATACGGGACAGGGTTCGGTCAGCCCCAGCATTTT.

The chain carries TRBV5-1 and TRBJ1-1, with D maybe TRBD1 (5 bases). The CDR3 covers 13 residues. Trimming took off 5 bases at V and 6 bases at J, with 14 bases between the two ends. The germline V gene encodes CDR1 SGHRS and CDR2 YFSETQ. DNA of the CDR3: TGCGCCAGCAGGGACACGGTCGACCCTGAAGCTTTCTTT. Translating gives CASRDTVDPEAFF.

The chain carries TRBV7-8 and TRBJ2-7; 7 positions match TRBD2. This CDR3 comprises 15 residues. Germline values: CDR1 SGHVS, CDR2 FQNEAQ. After removal of 1 base from V and 1 base from J, the junction contained 4 bases not matched to a gene. The CDR3 nucleotides read TGTGCCAGCAGCTTAGGCAGGGAGGGTTCCTACGAGCAGTACTTC. As protein: CASSLGREGSYEQYF.